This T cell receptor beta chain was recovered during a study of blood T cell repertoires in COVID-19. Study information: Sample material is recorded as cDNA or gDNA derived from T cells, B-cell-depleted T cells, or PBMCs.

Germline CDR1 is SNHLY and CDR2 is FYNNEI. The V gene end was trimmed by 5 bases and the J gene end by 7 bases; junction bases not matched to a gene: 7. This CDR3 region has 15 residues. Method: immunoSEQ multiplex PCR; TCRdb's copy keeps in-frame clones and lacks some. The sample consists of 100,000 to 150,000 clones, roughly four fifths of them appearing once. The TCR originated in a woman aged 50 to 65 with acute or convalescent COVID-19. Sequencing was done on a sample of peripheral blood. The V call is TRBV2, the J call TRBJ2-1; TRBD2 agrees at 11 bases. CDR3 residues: CASSYTSGGSNEQFF. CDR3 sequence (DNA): TGTGCCAGCAGTTACACTAGCGGGGGTTCGAATGAGCAGTTCTTC.